This is a list of T cell receptor beta chains from one sample in a study of blood T cell repertoires in COVID-19. The method was immunoSEQ multiplex PCR; TCRdb's version includes in-frame clones alone and lacks a portion of them. In the table there are almost 70,000 clones, about 91% of which are singletons. Sequenced material: peripheral blood. These receptors originate from a woman aged 50 to 65 with active COVID-19. Each CDR3 is given with its conserved first and last residue. The D gene is left open where the match is weak. Some rows mark clone size as missing; the rest say once, few, many or name a class of expanded clone.

v_gene	j_gene	d_gene	abundance	CDR3nt	CDR3aa
TRBV28	TRBJ1-2	.	.	TGTGCCAGCAGTTTCGTCCATGGCTACACCTTC	CASSFVHGYTF
TRBV13	TRBJ2-7	.	.	TGTGCCAGCAGCTTAGGGGTTAGCGGTGCCTACGAGCAGTACTTC	CASSLGVSGAYEQYF
TRBV28	TRBJ1-1	TRBD1	.	TGTGCCAGCAGTCCGGACAGGGTTACAAGAGTTGAAGCTTTCTTT	CASSPDRVTRVEAFF
TRBV12-5	TRBJ1-2	TRBD1	.	TGTGCTAGTGGACCAGGGGGCGAAGGCTACACCTTC	CASGPGGEGYTF
TRBV18	TRBJ2-7	.	.	TGTGCCAGCTCACGGGTACGGGAGCTGGGCTACGAGCAGTACTTC	CASSRVRELGYEQYF
TRBV7-8	TRBJ2-1	TRBD2	.	TGTGCCAGCAGCCCTGGGACTAGCGGGAGTTCCTACAATGAGCAGTTCTTC	CASSPGTSGSSYNEQFF
TRBV5-1	TRBJ2-3	.	.	TGCGCCAGCAGCTTTAACGCGGATACGCAGTATTTT	CASSFNADTQYF
TRBV5-1	TRBJ2-1	TRBD2	once	TGCGCCAGCAGCTTGGTAGGAGCGGGAGGCGAGGCCGGCACCTACAATGAGCAGTTCTTC	CASSLVGAGGEAGTYNEQFF
TRBV27	TRBJ2-1	TRBD2	once	TGTGCCAGCAGTTACCTAGCGGGAGGGCTCATCTCCTACAATGAGCAGTTCTTC	CASSYLAGGLISYNEQFF
TRBV4-1	TRBJ2-1	.	.	TGCGCCAGCAGCCAAGATGAGGCCCTCCAGCAGTTCTTC	CASSQDEALQQFF
TRBV7-9	TRBJ1-1	.	.	TGTGCCAGCACCCCAGAAAGGGGGAGCACTGAAGCTTTCTTT	CASTPERGSTEAFF
TRBV28	TRBJ1-1	.	.	TGTGCCAGCAGTTTCGGGGGGGATATGAACACTGAAGCTTTCTTT	CASSFGGDMNTEAFF
TRBV5-1	TRBJ1-1	.	.	TGCGCCAGCAGCTTGGACACAAGGGGATCGACTGAAGCTTTCTTT	CASSLDTRGSTEAFF
TRBV7-7	TRBJ2-3	TRBD2	.	TGTGCCAGCAGCGGAGGCAGAGCGGGGTCCTATACGCAGTATTTT	CASSGGRAGSYTQYF
TRBV5-1	TRBJ2-7	TRBD2	few	TGCGCCAGCAGCTATGGACTAGCAGGTGTCAGCTCCTACGAGCAGTACTTC	CASSYGLAGVSSYEQYF